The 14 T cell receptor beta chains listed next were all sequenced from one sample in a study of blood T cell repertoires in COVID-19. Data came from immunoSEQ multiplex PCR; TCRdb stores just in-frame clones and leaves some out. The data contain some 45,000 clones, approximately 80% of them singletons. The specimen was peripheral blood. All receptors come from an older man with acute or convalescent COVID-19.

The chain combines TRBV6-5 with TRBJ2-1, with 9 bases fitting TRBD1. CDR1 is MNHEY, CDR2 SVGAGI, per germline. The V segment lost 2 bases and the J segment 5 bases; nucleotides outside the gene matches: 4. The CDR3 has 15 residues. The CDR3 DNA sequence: TGTGCCAGCAGTTACACCGGGGACAGGGACAATGAGCAGTTCTTC. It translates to CASSYTGDRDNEQFF.

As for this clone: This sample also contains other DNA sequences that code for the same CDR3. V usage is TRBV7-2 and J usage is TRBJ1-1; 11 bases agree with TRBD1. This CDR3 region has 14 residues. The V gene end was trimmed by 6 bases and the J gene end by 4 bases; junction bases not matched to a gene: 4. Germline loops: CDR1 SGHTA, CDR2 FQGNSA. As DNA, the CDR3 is TGTGCCAGCAGTCGGGACAGGGGGGGCACTGAAGCTTTCTTT. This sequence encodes CASSRDRGGTEAFF.

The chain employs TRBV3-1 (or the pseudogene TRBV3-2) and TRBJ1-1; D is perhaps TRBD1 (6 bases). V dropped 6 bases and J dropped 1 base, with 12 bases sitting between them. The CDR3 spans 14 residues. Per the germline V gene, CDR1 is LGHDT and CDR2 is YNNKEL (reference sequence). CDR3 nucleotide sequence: TGTGCCAGCAGGGACAGTTCGGGGAACACTGAAGCTTTCTTT. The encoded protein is CASRDSSGNTEAFF.

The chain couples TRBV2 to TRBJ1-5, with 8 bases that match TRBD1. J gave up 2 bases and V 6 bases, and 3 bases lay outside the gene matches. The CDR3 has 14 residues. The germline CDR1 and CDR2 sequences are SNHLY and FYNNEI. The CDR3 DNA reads TGTGCCAGCAGGACGGACAGGGGCAATCAGCCCCAGCATTTT. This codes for CASRTDRGNQPQHF.

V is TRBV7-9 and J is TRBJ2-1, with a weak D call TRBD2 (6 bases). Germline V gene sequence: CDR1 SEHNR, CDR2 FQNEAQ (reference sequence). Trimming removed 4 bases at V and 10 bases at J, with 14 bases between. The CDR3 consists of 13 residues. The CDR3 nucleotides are TGTGCCAGCAGCTCCCCGGAGGGCGACGAGCAGTTCTTC. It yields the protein CASSSPEGDEQFF.

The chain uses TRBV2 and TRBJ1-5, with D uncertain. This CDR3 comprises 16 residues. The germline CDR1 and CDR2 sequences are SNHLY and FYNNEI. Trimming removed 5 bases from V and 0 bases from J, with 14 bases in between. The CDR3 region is CASSQSGSSSNQPQHF. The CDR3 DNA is TGTGCCAGCAGTCAAAGCGGGAGTTCTAGCAATCAGCCCCAGCATTTT.

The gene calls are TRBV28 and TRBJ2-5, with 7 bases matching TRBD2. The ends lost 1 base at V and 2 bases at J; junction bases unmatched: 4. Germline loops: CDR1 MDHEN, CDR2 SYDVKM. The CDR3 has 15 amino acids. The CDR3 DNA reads TGTGCCAGCAGTTTATTGGAGCGGGGACAAGAGACCCAGTACTTC. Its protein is CASSLLERGQETQYF.

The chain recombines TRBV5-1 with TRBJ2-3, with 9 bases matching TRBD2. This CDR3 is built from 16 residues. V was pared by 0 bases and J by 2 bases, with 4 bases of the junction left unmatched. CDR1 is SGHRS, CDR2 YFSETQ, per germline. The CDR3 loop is CASSLAAGGLTDTQYF. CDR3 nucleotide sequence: TGCGCCAGCAGCTTGGCCGCGGGGGGGCTCACAGATACGCAGTATTTT.

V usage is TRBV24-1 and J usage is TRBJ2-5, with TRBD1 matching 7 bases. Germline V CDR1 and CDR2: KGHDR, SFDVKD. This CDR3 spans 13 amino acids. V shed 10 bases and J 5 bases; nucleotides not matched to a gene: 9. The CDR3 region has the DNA TGTGCCACATCCCTTGACAGGGACGAGACCCAGTACTTC. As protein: CATSLDRDETQYF.

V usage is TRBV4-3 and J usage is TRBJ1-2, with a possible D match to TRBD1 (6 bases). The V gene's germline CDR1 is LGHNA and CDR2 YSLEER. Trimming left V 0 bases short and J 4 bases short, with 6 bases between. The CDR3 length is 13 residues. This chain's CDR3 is CASSQDRGYGYTF. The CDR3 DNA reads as TGCGCCAGCAGCCAAGACAGGGGCTATGGCTACACCTTC.

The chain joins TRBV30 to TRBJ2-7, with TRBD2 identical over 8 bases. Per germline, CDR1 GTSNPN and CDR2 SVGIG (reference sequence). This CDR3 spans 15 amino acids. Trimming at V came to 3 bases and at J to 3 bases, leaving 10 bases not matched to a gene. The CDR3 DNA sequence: TGTGCCTGGAGCGGGGGGGGCGCGTCCATCTACGAGCAGTACTTC. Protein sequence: CAWSGGGASIYEQYF.

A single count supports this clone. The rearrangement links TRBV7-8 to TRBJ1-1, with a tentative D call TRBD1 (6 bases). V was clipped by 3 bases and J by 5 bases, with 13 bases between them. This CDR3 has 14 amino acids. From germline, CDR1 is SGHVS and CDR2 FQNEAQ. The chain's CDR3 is CASSFRGARTEAFF. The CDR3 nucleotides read TGTGCCAGCAGCTTCCGGGGGGCGCGAACTGAAGCTTTCTTT.

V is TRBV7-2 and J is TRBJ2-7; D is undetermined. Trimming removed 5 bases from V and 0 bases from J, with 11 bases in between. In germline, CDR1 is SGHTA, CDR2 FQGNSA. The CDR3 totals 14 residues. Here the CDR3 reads CASSTSVSSYEQYF. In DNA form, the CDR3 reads TGTGCCAGCAGCACCAGCGTTAGCTCCTACGAGCAGTACTTC.

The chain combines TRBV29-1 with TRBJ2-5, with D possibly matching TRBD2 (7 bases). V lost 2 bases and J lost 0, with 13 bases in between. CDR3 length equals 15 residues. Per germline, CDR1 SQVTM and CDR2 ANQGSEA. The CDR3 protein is CSVEIGGGYQETQYF. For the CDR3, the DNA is TGCAGCGTTGAAATAGGGGGAGGGTACCAAGAGACCCAGTACTTC.